This is a list of T cell receptor beta chains from one sample in a study of Ad26.COV2.S vaccination and SARS-CoV-2 variants. TCRdb's table, derived via immunoSEQ multiplex PCR, lists solely in-frame clones and lacks some. Of about 350,000 clones in the sample, approximately 90% were seen once. The sequencing used peripheral blood, collected in a trial of Ad26.COV2.S vaccine versus placebo. All receptors come from a person aged 18-60 years who received the Ad26.COV2.S COVID-19 vaccine or a placebo. Both conserved end residues are part of each CDR3. D genes are given only for firm matches. Not all rows give a size; the values are once, few, many and, for expanded clones, a class.

clone_size	v_call	d_call	cdr3_length	j_call	cdr3_aa	cdr3_nt
many	TRBV7-2	TRBD1	15	TRBJ1-6	CASSWTGGGNSPLHF	TGTGCCAGCAGCTGGACAGGGGGAGGTAATTCACCCCTCCACTTT
NA	TRBV9	NA	15	TRBJ2-2	CASSVGSANTGELFF	TGTGCCAGCAGCGTAGGGTCGGCGAACACCGGGGAGCTGTTTTTT
NA	TRBV6-5	NA	11	TRBJ2-1	CASSLRHERFF	TGTGCCAGCAGTCTCAGACACGAGCGGTTCTTC
NA	TRBV10-3	NA	15	TRBJ2-3	CAISVTGQTTDTQYF	TGTGCCATCAGTGTTACAGGACAGACCACAGATACGCAGTATTTT
NA	TRBV7-2	NA	14	TRBJ2-3	CASSSLGMADTQYF	TGTGCCAGCAGCTCACTAGGGATGGCAGATACGCAGTATTTT
NA	TRBV2	TRBD2	15	TRBJ2-7	CASTRTSGLYYEQYF	TGTGCCAGCACGCGGACTAGCGGGCTCTACTACGAGCAGTACTTC
NA	TRBV6-5	NA	14	TRBJ1-1	CASSFRETNTEAFF	TGTGCCAGCAGTTTTCGGGAGACGAACACTGAAGCTTTCTTT
NA	TRBV5-6	NA	14	TRBJ1-3	CASSLGTRGNTIYF	TGTGCCAGCAGCTTGGGGACCCGTGGAAACACCATATATTTT
NA	TRBV4-3	NA	18	TRBJ2-6	CASSQAVAAYSGANVLTF	TGCGCCAGCAGCCAAGCCGTTGCAGCGTACTCTGGGGCCAACGTCCTGACTTTC
few	TRBV27	NA	14	TRBJ1-6	CASSFNSVISPLHF	TGTGCCAGCAGTTTTAACAGTGTGATTTCACCCCTCCACTTT
once	TRBV5-6	NA	13	TRBJ1-6	CASSFVDNSPLHF	TGTGCCAGCAGCTTTGTCGATAATTCACCCCTCCACTTT
NA	TRBV28	TRBD1	15	TRBJ2-1	CASRNSGTGGNEQFF	TGTGCCAGCAGGAACTCCGGGACAGGGGGCAATGAGCAGTTCTTC
NA	TRBV19	NA	13	TRBJ2-5	CASTEGVGETQYF	TGTGCCAGTACCGAAGGGGTCGGGGAGACCCAGTACTTC
NA	TRBV6-6	TRBD1	15	TRBJ2-5	CASSLTGGAKETQYF	TGTGCCAGCAGTCTGACAGGGGGCGCGAAAGAGACCCAGTACTTC
few	TRBV11-2	NA	13	TRBJ2-5	CASSLEDQETQYF	TGTGCCAGCAGCTTAGAGGACCAAGAGACCCAGTACTTC
once	TRBV6-5	TRBD1	14	TRBJ1-1	CASSIDRGNTEAFF	TGTGCCAGCAGTATTGACAGGGGGAACACTGAAGCTTTCTTT
few	TRBV10-1	NA	13	TRBJ1-5	CASSEYRNQPQHF	TGCGCCAGCAGTGAGTACAGGAATCAGCCCCAGCATTTT
NA	TRBV5-6	NA	14	TRBJ2-7	CASSVLDKPYEQYF	TGTGCCAGCAGCGTGTTGGACAAACCCTACGAGCAGTACTTC
NA	TRBV18	NA	12	TRBJ1-2	CASSERNYGYTF	TGTGCCAGCTCAGAAAGAAACTATGGCTACACCTTC
NA	TRBV9	TRBD1	16	TRBJ2-5	CASSVSPGTGQETQYF	TGTGCCAGCAGCGTCTCCCCGGGGACAGGGCAAGAGACCCAGTACTTC
NA	TRBV18	NA	14	TRBJ2-7	CASSPNPGRSEQYF	TGTGCCAGCTCACCCAACCCCGGGAGATCCGAGCAGTACTTC
NA	TRBV5-1	NA	15	TRBJ1-1	CASSRDTGTNTEAFF	TGCGCCAGCAGCCGGGACACAGGGACGAACACTGAAGCTTTCTTT
NA	TRBV7-6	TRBD1	14	TRBJ1-1	CASSLTGGRGEAFF	TGTGCCAGCAGCTTAACAGGGGGCAGGGGTGAAGCTTTCTTT
NA	TRBV2	TRBD1	15	TRBJ2-2	CASSRDREQAGELFF	TGTGCCAGCAGTCGTGACAGGGAACAGGCCGGGGAGCTGTTTTTT
NA	TRBV10-1	NA	19	TRBJ1-5	CASSDSLGGAGDLNQPQHF	TGCGCCAGCAGTGACTCATTAGGTGGAGCAGGGGACCTCAATCAGCCCCAGCATTTT
NA	TRBV10-3	NA	16	TRBJ1-6	CAIRNGGGGDNSPLHF	TGTGCCATCAGAAATGGTGGGGGAGGGGATAATTCACCCCTCCACTTT
NA	TRBV5-4	TRBD2	16	TRBJ2-7	CASSLGAGGEAYEQYF	TGTGCCAGCAGCTTGGGAGCGGGAGGGGAAGCCTACGAGCAGTACTTC
NA	TRBV5-1	NA	14	TRBJ2-2	CASRIAANTGELFF	TGCGCCAGCCGGATAGCCGCGAACACCGGGGAGCTGTTTTTT
NA	TRBV9	NA	15	TRBJ2-2	CASSVKGDNTGELFF	TGTGCCAGCAGCGTGAAGGGGGATAACACCGGGGAGCTGTTTTTT
NA	TRBV7-2	NA	13	TRBJ1-2	CASSSNNNYGYTF	TGTGCCAGCAGTTCGAACAACAACTATGGCTACACCTTC
NA	TRBV7-8	TRBD1	16	TRBJ1-5	CASSMLTGAGNQPQHF	TGTGCCAGCAGCATGTTGACAGGGGCCGGCAATCAGCCCCAGCATTTT